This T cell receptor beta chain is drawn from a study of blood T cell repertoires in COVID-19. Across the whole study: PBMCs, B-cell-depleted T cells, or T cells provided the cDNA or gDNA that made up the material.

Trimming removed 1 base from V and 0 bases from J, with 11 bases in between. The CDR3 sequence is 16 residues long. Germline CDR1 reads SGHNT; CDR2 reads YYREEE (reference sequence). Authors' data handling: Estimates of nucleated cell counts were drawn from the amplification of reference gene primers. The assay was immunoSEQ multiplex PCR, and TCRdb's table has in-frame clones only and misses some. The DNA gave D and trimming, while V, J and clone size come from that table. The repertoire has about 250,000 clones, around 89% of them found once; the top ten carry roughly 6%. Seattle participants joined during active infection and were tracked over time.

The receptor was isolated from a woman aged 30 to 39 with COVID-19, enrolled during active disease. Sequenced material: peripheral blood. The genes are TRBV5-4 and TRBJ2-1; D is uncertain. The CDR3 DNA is TGTGCCAGCAGCTTGAACAGTTTTAGCTCCTACAATGAGCAGTTCTTC. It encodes CASSLNSFSSYNEQFF.